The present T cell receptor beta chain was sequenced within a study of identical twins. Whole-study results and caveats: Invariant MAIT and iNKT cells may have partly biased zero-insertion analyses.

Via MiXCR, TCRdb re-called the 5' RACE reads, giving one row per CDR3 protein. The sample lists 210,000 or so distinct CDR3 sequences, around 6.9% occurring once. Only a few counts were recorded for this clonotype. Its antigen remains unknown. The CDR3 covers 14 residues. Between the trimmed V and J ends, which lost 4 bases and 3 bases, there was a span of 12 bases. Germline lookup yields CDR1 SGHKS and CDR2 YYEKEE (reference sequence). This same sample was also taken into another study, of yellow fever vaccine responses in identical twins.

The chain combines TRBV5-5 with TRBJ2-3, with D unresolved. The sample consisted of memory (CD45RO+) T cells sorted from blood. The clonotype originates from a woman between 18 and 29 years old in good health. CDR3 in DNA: TGTGCCAGCAGCGTACAGACACTGACAGATACGCAGTATTTT. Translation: CASSVQTLTDTQYF.